The 21 T cell receptor beta chains below all came from one sample that was sequenced in a study of blood T cell repertoires in COVID-19. Data came from immunoSEQ multiplex PCR; TCRdb stores just in-frame clones and leaves some out. The data show about 110,000 clones, around 76% seen once. The sequencing sample was made of peripheral blood. Receptor source: a woman aged 70 to 79 with acute or convalescent COVID-19.

This clone was seen just once. The chain recombines TRBV27 with TRBJ1-2, with 8 bases lining up with TRBD1. The CDR3 is made up of 15 amino acids. V lost 5 bases, J lost 4 bases, and 9 bases stayed unmatched. Germline V gene data show CDR1 as MNHEY and CDR2 as SMNVEV (reference sequence). The CDR3 is CASSLHRGGLYGYTF. CDR3 nucleotides: TGTGCCAGCAGTCTGCACAGGGGGGGGCTCTATGGCTACACCTTC.

The chain combines TRBV19 with TRBJ1-1; tentative D call: TRBD1 (5 bases). Germline CDR1 is LNHDA and CDR2 is SQIVND (reference sequence). CDR3 length equals 16 residues. The V end lost 3 bases, the J end lost 1 base, and 15 bases lay between the germline ends. CDR3 DNA sequence: TGTGCCAGTAGTATCGCCGCCCCGGGGGGGAACACTGAAGCTTTCTTT. Its translation is CASSIAAPGGNTEAFF.

There are a few counts of this clone. The chain uses TRBV19 and TRBJ2-1; D is ambiguous. Germline V gene data show CDR1 as LNHDA and CDR2 as SQIVND (reference sequence). CDR3 length: 16 amino acids. The V end was cut by 2 bases, the J end by 0 bases, with 11 bases between. This CDR3 reads CASSISEMSSYNEQFF. Written as DNA, the CDR3 is TGTGCCAGTAGTATAAGCGAGATGAGCTCCTACAATGAGCAGTTCTTC.

The rearrangement uses TRBV7-2 and TRBJ2-3; 9 nucleotides line up with TRBD1. The CDR3 loop spans 17 amino acids. V dropped 1 base and J dropped 6; count of bases not matched to a gene: 11. Germline-derived CDR1 and CDR2 are SGHTA and FQGNSA. Here the CDR3 DNA reads TGTGCCAGCAGCTTAGGGCCCGGGACAGGGAGGAGGGATACGCAGTATTTT. Encoded protein: CASSLGPGTGRRDTQYF.

This chain links TRBV19 with TRBJ1-3, with D possibly TRBD1 on 6 matching bases. The CDR3 is made up of 13 amino acids. Between the trimmed V and J ends, which lost 5 bases and 5 bases, there was a span of 10 bases. The germline V gene has CDR1 LNHDA and CDR2 SQIVND (reference sequence). The CDR3 here is CASSPGQRNTIYF. The CDR3 DNA follows: TGTGCCAGTAGTCCAGGACAGCGAAACACCATATATTTT.

The rearrangement links TRBV6-2 or TRBV6-3 to TRBJ1-2; 8 bases fit TRBD1. Germline CDR1 is MNHEY and CDR2 is SVGEGT. V trimming: 3 bases; J trimming: 5 bases; junction bases outside the gene matches: 5. This CDR3 is built from 14 residues. CDR3 protein: CASSYGTGNYGYTF. The DNA of the CDR3 is TGTGCCAGCAGTTATGGGACAGGAAATTATGGCTACACCTTC.

This rearrangement joins TRBV10-1 to TRBJ2-1; 10 bases fit TRBD1. Germline CDR1 WNHNN, CDR2 SYGVQD (reference sequence). This CDR3 spans 15 amino acids. The junction had 7 bases not matched to a gene; V was cut back by 4 bases and J by 7 bases. The CDR3 spells CASSVQGQGGNEQFF. The CDR3 DNA reads as TGCGCCAGCAGTGTACAAGGACAGGGGGGGAATGAGCAGTTCTTC.

The chain carries TRBV9 and TRBJ1-2; 9 bases map to TRBD1. J lost 9 bases, V lost 0 bases, and 6 bases had no gene match. CDR3 length: 14 residues. Germline CDR1 SGDLS, CDR2 YYNGEE. The CDR3 coding sequence is TGTGCCAGCAGCGTAGGGGGGACAGGGACTAGCTACACCTTC. It specifies CASSVGGTGTSYTF.

This chain connects TRBV19 to TRBJ2-1; 14 bases are a match to TRBD2. This CDR3 comprises 16 residues. J lost 5 bases, V lost 5 bases, and 5 bases had no gene match. Germline lookup yields CDR1 LNHDA and CDR2 SQIVND (reference sequence). The chain's CDR3 is CASSPPGLAGDNEQFF. The CDR3 DNA reads TGTGCCAGTAGTCCTCCGGGACTAGCGGGGGACAATGAGCAGTTCTTC.

This clone was seen a few times. The genes are TRBV5-6 and TRBJ1-2; 9 bases align to TRBD1. The germline V gene encodes CDR1 SGHDT and CDR2 YYEEEE. V gave up 4 bases and J gave up 8 bases; unmatched junction bases: 6. The CDR3 runs to 13 residues. In nucleotides, the CDR3 is TGTGCCAGCAGCCCCACAGGGGGCGGAGGCTACACCTTC. It codes for CASSPTGGGGYTF.

The chain has TRBV6-5 and TRBJ1-3, with D unresolved. Between the trimmed V and J ends, which lost 7 bases and 0 bases, there was a span of 13 bases. This CDR3 has 15 residues. Germline lookup yields CDR1 MNHEY and CDR2 SVGAGI. CDR3 coding DNA: TGTGCCAGCATCCCGGCGCGAGGCTCTGGAAACACCATATATTTT. Protein: CASIPARGSGNTIYF.

The chain carries TRBV18 and TRBJ2-7, with a weak D call TRBD1 (6 bases). Germline CDR1 and CDR2: KGHSH and LQKENI. Trimming pared 2 bases from V and 2 bases from J, leaving 10 bases between. CDR3 length: 14 amino acids. The chain's CDR3 is CASSPRQEAYEQYF. Written as DNA, the CDR3 is TGTGCCAGCTCACCAAGACAGGAGGCCTACGAGCAGTACTTC. The entire variable domain, with the rest obtained from reference TRBV18 and TRBJ2-7, is as follows: NAGVMQNPRHLVRRRGQEARLRCSPMKGHSHVYWYRQLPEEGLKFMVYLQKENIIDESGMPKERFSAEFPKEGPSILRIQQVVRGDSAAYFCASSPRQEAYEQYFGPGTRLTVT.

This clone is a singleton in its sample. V is TRBV5-1 and J is TRBJ1-1; the D is unclear. V was clipped by 3 bases and J by 5 bases, with 11 bases between them. Germline V gene lookup returns CDR1 SGHRS and CDR2 YFSETQ. The CDR3 covers 13 residues. The CDR3 is CASSSRRGTEAFF. In DNA form, the CDR3 reads TGCGCCAGCAGCTCCCGCAGAGGGACTGAAGCTTTCTTT. Full variable domain (rest looked up from reference TRBV5-1 and TRBJ1-1): KAGVTQTPRYLIKTRGQQVTLSCSPISGHRSVSWYQQTPGQGLQFLFEYFSETQRNKGNFPGRFSGRQFSNSRSEMNVSTLELGDSALYLCASSSRRGTEAFFGQGTRLTVV.

V usage is TRBV12-3 or TRBV12-4 and J usage is TRBJ1-1; possible D gene TRBD1, 6 bases. The ends were cut back, 6 bases at V and 4 bases at J, with 12 bases in the middle. The CDR3 has 13 amino acids. DNA of the CDR3: TGTGCCAGCAGCCTAAGGGGGACCACTGAAGCTTTCTTT. It translates to CASSLRGTTEAFF.

This chain connects TRBV30 to TRBJ1-5; tentatively, D is TRBD1 (5 bases). This CDR3 has 13 amino acids. The germline CDR1 and CDR2 sequences are GTSNPN and SVGIG (reference sequence). V was cut by 3 bases and J by 0 bases, with 6 bases left in between. CDR3 nucleotides: TGTGCCTGGAGCAGGGCTAGCAATCAGCCCCAGCATTTT. Translation: CAWSRASNQPQHF.

V and J are TRBV7-2 and TRBJ2-7; 12 bases line up with TRBD1. The V segment lost 2 bases and the J segment 2 bases; nucleotides outside the gene matches: 10. This CDR3 has 18 amino acids. Germline values: CDR1 SGHTA, CDR2 FQGNSA. CDR3 sequence (DNA): TGTGCCAGCAGCTTACGGGCTGCCGGGACAGGGGGCCCCTACGAGCAGTACTTC. It specifies CASSLRAAGTGGPYEQYF.

This rearrangement joins TRBV7-9 to TRBJ2-2, with a weak D call TRBD1 (6 bases). Per the germline V gene, CDR1 is SEHNR and CDR2 is FQNEAQ (reference sequence). The CDR3 has 15 residues. Trimming pared 5 bases from V and 2 bases from J, leaving 12 bases between. The CDR3 nucleotides are TGTGCCAGCAGCCCCGGGGACACAAACACCGGGGAGCTGTTTTTT. Amino acids: CASSPGDTNTGELFF.

This chain connects TRBV14 to TRBJ2-5; TRBD1 agrees at 7 bases. The length of the CDR3 is 14 residues. The germline CDR1 and CDR2 sequences are SGHDN and FVKESK. The junction had 7 bases not matched to a gene; V was cut back by 4 bases and J by 5 bases. The CDR3 region is CASSLLQGFETQYF. The CDR3 nucleotides are TGTGCCAGCAGCCTCTTACAGGGGTTCGAGACCCAGTACTTC.

In its sample, this clone was seen once. The rearrangement uses TRBV4-1 and TRBJ2-2, with TRBD2 matching 15 bases. V lost 4 bases, J lost 0 bases, and 3 bases stayed unmatched. The length of the CDR3 is 18 residues. From germline, CDR1 is MGHRA and CDR2 YSYEKL. In DNA form, the CDR3 reads TGCGCCAGCAGCCCCGGACTAGCGGGGGGGACGAACACCGGGGAGCTGTTTTTT. Translated: CASSPGLAGGTNTGELFF.

This clone was recorded many times. The V and J genes are TRBV3-1 (or the pseudogene TRBV3-2) and TRBJ2-3, with D possibly being TRBD2 (6 bases). V dropped 1 base and J dropped 7 bases, with 9 bases sitting between them. Germline CDR1 is LGHDT and CDR2 is YNNKEL (reference sequence). This CDR3 contains 13 residues. The CDR3 here is CASSQGRGNTQYF. CDR3 coding DNA: TGTGCCAGCAGCCAAGGTCGGGGGAATACGCAGTATTTT.

The chain is built from TRBV5-1 and TRBJ2-3; no clear D gene. CDR1 and CDR2 from the germline V gene are SGHRS and YFSETQ. The CDR3 length is 14 residues. Trimming took off 0 bases at V and 2 bases at J, with 7 bases between the two ends. The CDR3 nucleotides are TGCGCCAGCAGCTTGGATCCGGTCACAGATACGCAGTATTTT. Encoded protein: CASSLDPVTDTQYF. Full variable domain (remainder filled in from reference TRBV5-1 and TRBJ2-3): KAGVTQTPRYLIKTRGQQVTLSCSPISGHRSVSWYQQTPGQGLQFLFEYFSETQRNKGNFPGRFSGRQFSNSRSEMNVSTLELGDSALYLCASSLDPVTDTQYFGPGTRLTVL.